A selection of T cell receptor beta chains follows, all from one sample in a study of T cell responses to AZD1222 COVID-19 vaccine. TCRdb's copy holds only in-frame clones and misses some; the assay was immunoSEQ multiplex PCR. The repertoire includes about 160,000 clones, 92% of them detected once, and 4.4% sits in the top ten. The material sequenced was peripheral blood, taken on day 0 of MenACWY control vaccination. The receptor set was obtained from an adult in good health. The CDR3 runs from the conserved cysteine through the conserved F or W. D genes are given only for firm matches. Size values are once, few and many counts, or a class for expanded clones, and some rows have none.

CDR3nt: TGTGCCAGTCGAGGGGGGCCTGAAGCTTTCTTT
CDR3aa: CASRGGPEAFF
abundance: -
j_gene: TRBJ1-1
v_gene: TRBV12-3/TRBV12-4
d_gene: -

CDR3nt: TGTGCCAGTAGGCTCAGGGGGAAAGGAGCCAAAAACATTCAGTACTTC
CDR3aa: CASRLRGKGAKNIQYF
abundance: few
j_gene: TRBJ2-4
v_gene: TRBV19
d_gene: TRBD1

CDR3nt: TGTGCCAGCAGCTTCTCCCGGCCAGGGAGTTTTAACACTGAAGCTTTCTTT
CDR3aa: CASSFSRPGSFNTEAFF
abundance: once
j_gene: TRBJ1-1
v_gene: TRBV7-8
d_gene: -

CDR3nt: TGCGCCAGCAGCTTGGGAGGGACAGGGGAGACAGGAGAGCAGTTCTTC
CDR3aa: CASSLGGTGETGEQFF
abundance: -
j_gene: TRBJ2-1
v_gene: TRBV5-1
d_gene: TRBD1

CDR3nt: TGTGCCTGGAGTGTACAGGCTAATCAGCCCCAGCATTTT
CDR3aa: CAWSVQANQPQHF
abundance: -
j_gene: TRBJ1-5
v_gene: TRBV30
d_gene: -

CDR3nt: TGCAGCGCGGGGGAGGGGATTGAAGCTTTCTTT
CDR3aa: CSAGEGIEAFF
abundance: -
j_gene: TRBJ1-1
v_gene: TRBV29-1
d_gene: -

CDR3nt: TGTGCCAGCAGCTTAGCCCAGGACAACAATCAGCCCCAGCATTTT
CDR3aa: CASSLAQDNNQPQHF
abundance: -
j_gene: TRBJ1-5
v_gene: TRBV7-9
d_gene: -

CDR3nt: TGTGCCAGCAGCCGAACTGGGGGAGGGGAACAAGAGACCCAGTACTTC
CDR3aa: CASSRTGGGEQETQYF
abundance: once
j_gene: TRBJ2-5
v_gene: TRBV28
d_gene: TRBD2

CDR3nt: TGTGCCAGCAGCGTAGGGGACATTAACACCGGGGAGCTGTTTTTT
CDR3aa: CASSVGDINTGELFF
abundance: -
j_gene: TRBJ2-2
v_gene: TRBV9
d_gene: -

CDR3nt: TGCGCCAGCAGCTTGATTAGCGGGATCGAGCAGTACTTC
CDR3aa: CASSLISGIEQYF
abundance: -
j_gene: TRBJ2-7
v_gene: TRBV5-1
d_gene: TRBD2

CDR3nt: TGTGCCAGCTACAGTGCAACTAATGAAAAACTGTTTTTT
CDR3aa: CASYSATNEKLFF
abundance: -
j_gene: TRBJ1-4
v_gene: TRBV27
d_gene: -

CDR3nt: TGTGCCAGCAGGCGGACTCCGGAGGCCACAGATACGCAGTATTTT
CDR3aa: CASRRTPEATDTQYF
abundance: once
j_gene: TRBJ2-3
v_gene: TRBV3-1/TRBV3-2
d_gene: -

CDR3nt: TGTGCCAGTACCCCCTATGGGGGGGCAGGCTATGGCTACACCTTC
CDR3aa: CASTPYGGAGYGYTF
abundance: once
j_gene: TRBJ1-2
v_gene: TRBV19
d_gene: -

CDR3nt: TGTGCCAGCAGCACCCAGGGAGGTCAGCCCCAGCATTTT
CDR3aa: CASSTQGGQPQHF
abundance: -
j_gene: TRBJ1-5
v_gene: TRBV6-5
d_gene: -

CDR3nt: TGTGCCAGATCCCGGGACATCTCCGACGAGCAGTACTTC
CDR3aa: CARSRDISDEQYF
abundance: -
j_gene: TRBJ2-7
v_gene: TRBV5-5
d_gene: -

CDR3nt: TGCAGCGTTGAACCGACAGGGGCCCACAATGAGCAGTTCTTC
CDR3aa: CSVEPTGAHNEQFF
abundance: few
j_gene: TRBJ2-1
v_gene: TRBV29-1
d_gene: TRBD1

CDR3nt: TGTGCCATCAGTGAAGGGGGGCAAGGGACTGAAGCTTTCTTT
CDR3aa: CAISEGGQGTEAFF
abundance: -
j_gene: TRBJ1-1
v_gene: TRBV10-3
d_gene: -

CDR3nt: TGTGCCAGCAGTGACGGGTTTAGCGGCGAGCAGTACTTC
CDR3aa: CASSDGFSGEQYF
abundance: -
j_gene: TRBJ2-7
v_gene: TRBV2
d_gene: -

CDR3nt: TGTGCCAGCAGTTTAGGACAGGTCCTGATAGACGAGCAGTACTTC
CDR3aa: CASSLGQVLIDEQYF
abundance: -
j_gene: TRBJ2-7
v_gene: TRBV27
d_gene: TRBD1

CDR3nt: TGTGCCAGCAGCTTAGCAGGGTACCGGGGGGAGACCCAGTACTTC
CDR3aa: CASSLAGYRGETQYF
abundance: -
j_gene: TRBJ2-5
v_gene: TRBV7-8
d_gene: -

CDR3nt: TGTGCCACCAGTGATGGCGGGAGGGGACCAAATGAGCAGTTCTTC
CDR3aa: CATSDGGRGPNEQFF
abundance: few
j_gene: TRBJ2-1
v_gene: TRBV24-1
d_gene: TRBD2

CDR3nt: TGTGCCACCACGACAGGGACGGATCAGCCCCAGCATTTT
CDR3aa: CATTTGTDQPQHF
abundance: -
j_gene: TRBJ1-5
v_gene: TRBV10-3
d_gene: TRBD1

CDR3nt: TGTGCCAGCAGCTTAAGGATGTCATTAGATACGCAGTATTTT
CDR3aa: CASSLRMSLDTQYF
abundance: -
j_gene: TRBJ2-3
v_gene: TRBV7-2
d_gene: -

CDR3nt: TGTGCCAGCAGCCAAGATACAAGCGGGAGGACAGACGAGCAGTACTTC
CDR3aa: CASSQDTSGRTDEQYF
abundance: -
j_gene: TRBJ2-7
v_gene: TRBV3-1/TRBV3-2
d_gene: TRBD2

CDR3nt: TGTGCCAGCTGCGACAGGGGGGACGACGAGCAGTACTTC
CDR3aa: CASCDRGDDEQYF
abundance: -
j_gene: TRBJ2-7
v_gene: TRBV14
d_gene: TRBD1

CDR3nt: TGTGCCAGCAGCGTAGCAGCAGGGCCCTACGAGCAGTACTTC
CDR3aa: CASSVAAGPYEQYF
abundance: -
j_gene: TRBJ2-7
v_gene: TRBV9
d_gene: -

CDR3nt: TGTGCCAGCAGTTTAAACCCCCCGGGGGTTAGGGGTCCCCTCCACTTT
CDR3aa: CASSLNPPGVRGPLHF
abundance: -
j_gene: TRBJ1-6
v_gene: TRBV28
d_gene: -

CDR3nt: TGTGCCTGGAGTGAGGGACGGTACGAGCAGTACTTC
CDR3aa: CAWSEGRYEQYF
abundance: -
j_gene: TRBJ2-7
v_gene: TRBV30
d_gene: -

CDR3nt: TGTGCCAGCAGCCGAGGGGGGGACATCCTCTCTGGAAACACCATATATTTT
CDR3aa: CASSRGGDILSGNTIYF
abundance: -
j_gene: TRBJ1-3
v_gene: TRBV7-9
d_gene: -

CDR3nt: TGTGCCAGCAGCTTAGGGGGGTTAAGCACCGGGGAGCTGTTTTTT
CDR3aa: CASSLGGLSTGELFF
abundance: once
j_gene: TRBJ2-2
v_gene: TRBV7-2
d_gene: -

CDR3nt: TGTGCCAGCAGTTTATTCAATCAGCCCCAGCATTTT
CDR3aa: CASSLFNQPQHF
abundance: -
j_gene: TRBJ1-5
v_gene: TRBV12-3/TRBV12-4
d_gene: -

CDR3nt: TGTGCCACTTCCACAGATCAGGCGTACAGGGAAAAACTGTTTTTT
CDR3aa: CATSTDQAYREKLFF
abundance: -
j_gene: TRBJ1-4
v_gene: TRBV19
d_gene: -

CDR3nt: TGTGCCAGCAGCGCGCTAGCGTCCAGCACAGATACGCAGTATTTT
CDR3aa: CASSALASSTDTQYF
abundance: -
j_gene: TRBJ2-3
v_gene: TRBV7-6
d_gene: -

CDR3nt: TGCGCCAGCAGCTTGGCGAGGCAGGCTCCAGAAGCTTTCTTT
CDR3aa: CASSLARQAPEAFF
abundance: -
j_gene: TRBJ1-1
v_gene: TRBV5-1
d_gene: -

CDR3nt: TGTGCCAGCAGCCAATGGCCCTACGAGCAGTACTTC
CDR3aa: CASSQWPYEQYF
abundance: -
j_gene: TRBJ2-7
v_gene: TRBV4-2
d_gene: -

CDR3nt: TGTGCCAGCAGTGAAGCGACAGCTGAAGCTTTCTTT
CDR3aa: CASSEATAEAFF
abundance: -
j_gene: TRBJ1-1
v_gene: TRBV25-1
d_gene: -

CDR3nt: TGTGCCAGCAGCATAGGTTTGGCCGGGACAGCGAACACTGAAGCTTTCTTT
CDR3aa: CASSIGLAGTANTEAFF
abundance: -
j_gene: TRBJ1-1
v_gene: TRBV7-2
d_gene: TRBD1

CDR3nt: TGTGCCTGCTCGGGGCTACGAAACTCCTACGAGCAGTACTTC
CDR3aa: CACSGLRNSYEQYF
abundance: once
j_gene: TRBJ2-7
v_gene: TRBV6-5
d_gene: -

CDR3nt: TGTGCCACCAGCAGAGAAGTCGGCTCCTACGAGCAGTACTTC
CDR3aa: CATSREVGSYEQYF
abundance: once
j_gene: TRBJ2-7
v_gene: TRBV15
d_gene: -

CDR3nt: TGTGCCAGCAGTGAATCCGGACAGGGGGTGTATCAGCCCCAGCATTTT
CDR3aa: CASSESGQGVYQPQHF
abundance: -
j_gene: TRBJ1-5
v_gene: TRBV2
d_gene: TRBD1

CDR3nt: TGTGCCAGCAGTTCCGGGACATTCCGCGTTTATGGGCAGTACTTC
CDR3aa: CASSSGTFRVYGQYF
abundance: few
j_gene: TRBJ2-7
v_gene: TRBV27
d_gene: -

CDR3nt: TGTGCCAGCAGTGAAGAGGGAGATCAGCCCCAGCATTTT
CDR3aa: CASSEEGDQPQHF
abundance: -
j_gene: TRBJ1-5
v_gene: TRBV6-4
d_gene: -

CDR3nt: TGTGCCAGCAGCTTTGGGAACACTGAAGCTTTCTTT
CDR3aa: CASSFGNTEAFF
abundance: few
j_gene: TRBJ1-1
v_gene: TRBV7-9
d_gene: -

CDR3nt: TGTGCCAGCAGTTTCGAGGGCTCCGAAGCTTTCTTT
CDR3aa: CASSFEGSEAFF
abundance: -
j_gene: TRBJ1-1
v_gene: TRBV12-3/TRBV12-4
d_gene: -

CDR3nt: TGTGCCAGCTCAAGAAGGGGGGCAGCTGATGAAAAACTGTTTTTT
CDR3aa: CASSRRGAADEKLFF
abundance: -
j_gene: TRBJ1-4
v_gene: TRBV18
d_gene: -

CDR3nt: TGTGCCAGCAGTACCCGATCGGCTAGCACGAGCACAGATACGCAGTATTTT
CDR3aa: CASSTRSASTSTDTQYF
abundance: -
j_gene: TRBJ2-3
v_gene: TRBV7-9
d_gene: -

CDR3nt: TGCGCCAGCAGCCACAGGTCCCCCGGGGCCAACGTCCTGACTTTC
CDR3aa: CASSHRSPGANVLTF
abundance: -
j_gene: TRBJ2-6
v_gene: TRBV5-1
d_gene: -

CDR3nt: TGCAGCGTTTACATCGATGGCTACACCTTC
CDR3aa: CSVYIDGYTF
abundance: -
j_gene: TRBJ1-2
v_gene: TRBV29-1
d_gene: -

CDR3nt: TGTGCCAGCAGGAGCCAGGGGGCACCCTCTGGAAACACCATATATTTT
CDR3aa: CASRSQGAPSGNTIYF
abundance: -
j_gene: TRBJ1-3
v_gene: TRBV28
d_gene: TRBD1

CDR3nt: TGTGCCAGCTCACCCCTCGCAGGGGATTGGGGCACCGGGGAGCTGTTTTTT
CDR3aa: CASSPLAGDWGTGELFF
abundance: -
j_gene: TRBJ2-2
v_gene: TRBV18
d_gene: -

CDR3nt: TGTGCCAGCAGTTACTACAGGGACTATGGCTACACCTTC
CDR3aa: CASSYYRDYGYTF
abundance: -
j_gene: TRBJ1-2
v_gene: TRBV6-2/TRBV6-3
d_gene: -

CDR3nt: TGTGCCAGCAGCTTAGCAGAGGACTATGGCTACACCTTC
CDR3aa: CASSLAEDYGYTF
abundance: -
j_gene: TRBJ1-2
v_gene: TRBV7-9
d_gene: -

CDR3nt: TGTGCCAGCAGCGGACAGGGAGAAAAACTGTTTTTT
CDR3aa: CASSGQGEKLFF
abundance: -
j_gene: TRBJ1-4
v_gene: TRBV7-9
d_gene: TRBD1

CDR3nt: TGCGCCAGCAGTGACCCGCTCAGGGACTTCGTTGGGGGCGCCTACGAGCAGTACTTC
CDR3aa: CASSDPLRDFVGGAYEQYF
abundance: -
j_gene: TRBJ2-7
v_gene: TRBV10-2
d_gene: -

CDR3nt: TGTGCTAGTGGCCAAGCCCTATCAGATTCCTACGAGCAGTACTTC
CDR3aa: CASGQALSDSYEQYF
abundance: -
j_gene: TRBJ2-7
v_gene: TRBV12-5
d_gene: -